What follows is one TCR beta chain and its context. No cognate antigen has been identified for it. The input lacks base qualities; no much larger clone sits a single base away. Participants in the prospective study were enrolled through a virtual design, were aged roughly 18 to 100 years, and lived in some 24 United States geographic areas. To assign participants to cohorts, the prospective study relied on clinical history that participants themselves reported in a screening survey and a study questionnaire. In the prospective study, mobile phlebotomists collected whole blood, serum and a nasopharyngeal or oropharyngeal swab from each participant. Over an approximately 2-month period, participants in the prospective study had the option of providing additional blood draws and questionnaires. Prospective study blood samples were shipped either frozen or at room temperature before DNA extraction. This sample stems from a study of blood T cell repertoires in COVID-19 (dated by TCRdb to between 2020 and 2021). General notes on the study: Samples covering the acute and convalescent phases of COVID-19 were provided by collaborators in the United States, Italy and Spain. Deeply sampled blood TCRbeta repertoires from subjects exposed to, actively infected with, or recovered from COVID-19 were included in the dataset. The samples were drawn from the first 160 participants of the ongoing ImmuneRACE study and from 950 to 1,500 subjects provided by 6 global collaborators. Where HLA class I and class II types were available, the types were taken from metadata supplied by the sample provider, not from assay-based typing. The repertoires were released in a freely available public database meant as a resource for research on the immune response to SARS-CoV-2. Nearly every sample came with metadata listing a de-identified subject ID, COVID-19 status, age in years and sex. The prospective study material was composed of cDNA or gDNA derived from T cells, B-cell-depleted T cells, or PBMCs.

Broad study findings and their caveats: Clinical and demographic metadata were provided uncurated, with the amount varying by source and participant.

The immunoSEQ Assay, a bias-controlled multiplex PCR, was used to amplify TCRbeta CDR3 regions from genomic DNA. Regarding the original processing steps: The number of nucleated cells in each sample was estimated by amplification of reference gene primers within the assay. To quantify the absolute abundance of each unique TCRbeta CDR3 rearrangement, sequence reads were collapsed and filtered. For each sample, productive Simpson clonality was calculated as the square root of Simpson's diversity index over productive rearrangements. TCRdb mirrors the immuneACCESS table, restricted to in-frame sequences. Some clones are absent from its copies; in checked studies, under half trace to an unresolved V gene, and the reason for the others is unknown. From that table come the V and J calls and clone size; the DNA was used to work out D and trimming. The sample profile shows approximately 180,000 clones; roughly 90% of them were found once. Over 0.95% of the sample goes to the ten largest clones.

The germline V gene provides CDR1 LGHNT and CDR2 FRNRAP. Reading from cysteine to phenylalanine, the CDR3 counts 17 amino acids. Kept here is only the CDR3 DNA, which spans 51 bases and is read in frame from base 1. V loses 0 bases of germline sequence and J loses 3 bases, and the interval between the two ends is 15 bases. The specimen was PBMCs or T cells enriched from blood (not recorded which). The rearranged segments are TRBV12-5 and TRBJ1-5; the D gene cannot be named for sure. This TCR derives from a human donor with acute COVID-19. The donor label of this sample is uncertain. The sequenced DNA is TGTGCTAGTGGTTTGGTACGAGGAGGAGACTTCAATCAGCCCCAGCATTTT. Translated, it gives CASGLVRGGDFNQPQHF.